This record covers a single T cell receptor (beta chain). What it binds is not known. The CDR3 loop spans 13 amino acids. Germline V gene lookup returns CDR1 SGHNT and CDR2 YYREEE (reference sequence). Trimming stripped 0 bases from V and 6 bases from J, with 7 bases between. The data derive from a study of cytomegalovirus exposure and HLA in healthy donors. Points from the study as a whole: Later analysis identified a missense DCLRE1C variant that was linked to TCR beta V- and J-gene trimming. TRBV6-2, TRBV6-3 and some other V segments were excluded as indistinguishable. Prior analysis indicated that the majority of TCR beta V segments exhibited productivity approximately 90% or approximately 30% of the time.

Vbeta (60) and Jbeta (13) primers were used in the PCR. Sequencing used immunoSEQ multiplex PCR; TCRdb keeps in-frame clones, though not all of them. The sample includes 100,000 to 150,000 clones, less than 80% of them seen just once. The V gene is TRBV5-4, the J gene TRBJ1-5; perhaps TRBD1 as D (5 bases). Input material: PBMCs. This sequence was found in a man between 25 and 39 years old in good health and CMV-seronegative. In DNA form, the CDR3 reads TGTGCCAGCAGCTTGGCCGGGGGTCAGCCCCAGCATTTT. Its translation: CASSLAGGQPQHF. Based on the CDR3 plus reference TRBV5-4 and TRBJ1-5, the full variable domain is ETGVTQSPTHLIKTRGQQVTLRCSSQSGHNTVSWYQQALGQGPQFIFQYYREEENGRGNFPPRFSGLQFPNYSSELNVNALELDDSALYLCASSLAGGQPQHFGDGTRLSIL.